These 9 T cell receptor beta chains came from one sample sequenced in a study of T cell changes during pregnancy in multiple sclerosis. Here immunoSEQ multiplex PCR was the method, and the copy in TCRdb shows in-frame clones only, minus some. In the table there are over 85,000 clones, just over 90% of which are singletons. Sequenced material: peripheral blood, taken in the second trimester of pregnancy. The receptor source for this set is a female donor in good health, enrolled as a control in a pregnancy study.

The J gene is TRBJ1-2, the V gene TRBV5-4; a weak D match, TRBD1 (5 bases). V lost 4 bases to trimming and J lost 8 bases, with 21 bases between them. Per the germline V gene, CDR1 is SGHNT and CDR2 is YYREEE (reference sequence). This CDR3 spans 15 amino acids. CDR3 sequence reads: CASSTPKAREVGYTF. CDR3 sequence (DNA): TGTGCCAGCAGCACACCAAAGGCCAGGGAAGTAGGCTACACCTTC.

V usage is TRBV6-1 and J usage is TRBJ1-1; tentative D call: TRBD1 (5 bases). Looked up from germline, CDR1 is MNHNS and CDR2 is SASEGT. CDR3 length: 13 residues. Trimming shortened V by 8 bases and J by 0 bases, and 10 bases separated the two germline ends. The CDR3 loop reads CASWTYLNTEAFF. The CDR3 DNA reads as TGTGCCAGCTGGACATACCTGAACACTGAAGCTTTCTTT.

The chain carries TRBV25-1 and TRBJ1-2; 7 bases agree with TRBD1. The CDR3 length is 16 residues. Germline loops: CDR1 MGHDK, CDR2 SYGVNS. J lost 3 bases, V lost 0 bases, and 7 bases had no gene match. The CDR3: CASSEYKQGRHYGYTF. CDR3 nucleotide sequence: TGTGCCAGCAGTGAATATAAACAGGGGCGGCACTATGGCTACACCTTC.

CDR3 in DNA: TGTGCCAGCTCACCAAGCCATACCTACGAGCAGTACTTC. Encoded protein: CASSPSHTYEQYF. This chain joins TRBV18 and TRBJ2-7; D remains ambiguous. The CDR3 sequence is 13 residues long. Germline assignment: CDR1 KGHSH and CDR2 LQKENI. Trimming took off 2 bases at V and 2 bases at J, with 7 bases between the two ends.

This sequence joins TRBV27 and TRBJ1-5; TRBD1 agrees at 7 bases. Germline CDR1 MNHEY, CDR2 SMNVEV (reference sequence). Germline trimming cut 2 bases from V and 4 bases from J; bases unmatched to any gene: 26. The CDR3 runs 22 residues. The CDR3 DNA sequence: TGTGCCAGCAGTTTACGGGGGGGGGTTGACAGGGCACTACCCCAAGGAAATCAGCCCCAGCATTTT. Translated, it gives CASSLRGGVDRALPQGNQPQHF.

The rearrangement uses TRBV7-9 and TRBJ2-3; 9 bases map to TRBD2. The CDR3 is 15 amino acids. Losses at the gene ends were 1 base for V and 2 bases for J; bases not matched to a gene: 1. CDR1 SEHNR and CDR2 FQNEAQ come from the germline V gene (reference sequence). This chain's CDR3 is CASSLVAGDTDTQYF. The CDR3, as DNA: TGTGCCAGCAGCTTAGTAGCGGGAGACACAGATACGCAGTATTTT.

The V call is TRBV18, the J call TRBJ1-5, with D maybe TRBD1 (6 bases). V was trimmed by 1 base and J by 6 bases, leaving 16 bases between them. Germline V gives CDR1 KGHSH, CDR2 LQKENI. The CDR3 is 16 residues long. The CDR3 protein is CASSPLGAGRSQPQHF. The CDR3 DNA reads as TGTGCCAGCTCACCACTGGGGGCCGGGAGGAGTCAGCCCCAGCATTTT.

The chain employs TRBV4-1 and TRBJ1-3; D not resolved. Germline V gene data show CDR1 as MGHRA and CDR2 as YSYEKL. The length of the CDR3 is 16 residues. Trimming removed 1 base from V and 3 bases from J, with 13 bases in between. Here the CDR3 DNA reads TGCGCCAGCAGCCAAGTCGAAGTAGTGAGTGGAAACACCATATATTTT. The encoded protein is CASSQVEVVSGNTIYF.

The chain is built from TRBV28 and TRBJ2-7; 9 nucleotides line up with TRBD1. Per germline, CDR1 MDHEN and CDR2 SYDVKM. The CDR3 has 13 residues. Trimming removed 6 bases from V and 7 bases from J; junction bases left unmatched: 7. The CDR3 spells CASRGQGIWEQYF. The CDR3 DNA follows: TGTGCCAGCAGGGGACAGGGAATATGGGAGCAGTACTTC.